This is a list of T cell receptor beta chains from one sample in a study of post-analysis software for immune sequencing data. One entry per CDR3 protein, called by TCRdb with MiXCR from the PCR reads. Among roughly 430,000 distinct CDR3 sequences listed, roughly 38% were seen once. Specimen: blood. All receptors derive from a girl aged 2 to 9 with multiple sclerosis. Both conserved end residues are part of each CDR3. The D gene is left open where the match is weak. Clone size is shown for a subset of rows, as once, few, many or a class of expanded clone.

D gene	V gene	J gene	clone size	CDR3 length	CDR3 DNA	CDR3 protein
TRBD1	TRBV7-8	TRBJ2-7	.	14	TGTGCCAGCAGCTTGCCGGGACAGAACTACGAGCAGTACTTC	CASSLPGQNYEQYF
.	TRBV5-1	TRBJ2-1	.	16	TGCGCCAGCAGCTCCTCTCTGGCGGCCGGGGGCGATGAGCAGTTCTTC	CASSSSLAAGGDEQFF
TRBD1	TRBV15	TRBJ1-4	.	13	TGTGCCACCGACGGGACAGGGGGTTTAAAACTGTTTTTT	CATDGTGGLKLFF
.	TRBV5-8	TRBJ1-2	.	12	TGTGCCAGCCCAGACCTCGGGAGGGGCTACACCTTC	CASPDLGRGYTF
.	TRBV28	TRBJ2-7	few	15	TGTGCCAGCAGATCTCCGTTGGGCGGTTCCTACGAGCAGTACTTC	CASRSPLGGSYEQYF
TRBD1	TRBV18	TRBJ1-4	once	15	TGTGCCAGCTCACCGACGACAGGGGTTCGCGAAAAACTGTTTTTT	CASSPTTGVREKLFF
TRBD1	TRBV28	TRBJ2-7	few	15	TGTGCCAGCAGTATTACAGGGGGCGCATCCTACGAGCAGTACTTC	CASSITGGASYEQYF
TRBD1	TRBV7-2	TRBJ1-5	.	17	TGTGCCAGCAGCTTAGGACTGACAGGGGGCAGCAATCAGCCCCAGCATTTT	CASSLGLTGGSNQPQHF
TRBD2	TRBV9	TRBJ2-1	.	14	TGTGCCAGCAGCGGCGGGGGGCCTTACAATGAGCAGTTCTTC	CASSGGGPYNEQFF
.	TRBV20-1	TRBJ2-2	once	14	TGCAGTGCTGGCCTGGGGGGGAACACCGGGGAGCTGTTTTTT	CSAGLGGNTGELFF
TRBD2	TRBV29-1	TRBJ2-7	.	14	TGCAGCGTTGCCCTCAAGCGGGAGCCCTACGAGCAGTACTTC	CSVALKREPYEQYF
.	TRBV29-1	TRBJ2-3	once	13	TGCAGCGTTTTTTCGGGACTCACAGATACGCTGTATTTT	CSVFSGLTDTLYF
.	TRBV27	TRBJ2-1	.	13	TGTGCCAGCAGTTTTATCGGAATTAGTGAGCAGTTCTTC	CASSFIGISEQFF
TRBD1	TRBV4-1	TRBJ2-3	.	14	TGCGCCAGCAGCCGCGGACAGGGGACAGATACGCAGTATTTT	CASSRGQGTDTQYF
TRBD1	TRBV4-2	TRBJ1-1	.	15	TGTGCCAGCAGCCAGCGGACAGGCTCGAACACTGAAGCTTTCTTT	CASSQRTGSNTEAFF
TRBD1	TRBV29-1	TRBJ1-2	once	13	TGCAGCGTTGATGCCGGGACAGGCTATGGCCACACCTTC	CSVDAGTGYGHTF